This T cell receptor beta chain was obtained from a study of blood T cell repertoires in COVID-19. As for the study in general: Nucleic acid was either cDNA or gDNA, and it came from T cells, B-cell-depleted T cells, or PBMCs.

Assay used: immunoSEQ multiplex PCR; TCRdb lists only in-frame clones, some missing. The sample includes approximately 300,000 clones, 80% to 85% of them seen just once. The V gene's germline CDR1 is SGHTA and CDR2 FQGNSA. The CDR3 loop spans 15 amino acids. The J segment lost 7 bases and the V segment lost 3 bases, leaving 10 bases of the junction unmatched. Comments on this clone: This specimen includes other DNA sequences encoding the same CDR3.

The chain employs TRBV7-2 and TRBJ1-2; 8 bases agree with TRBD1. This TCR was sampled from a person between 65 and 80 years old with COVID-19, enrolled during active disease. Sequencing used peripheral blood. As DNA, the CDR3 is TGTGCCAGCAGCTTGGGGCCAGGGGGCTATGGTGGCTACACCTTC. It encodes CASSLGPGGYGGYTF.